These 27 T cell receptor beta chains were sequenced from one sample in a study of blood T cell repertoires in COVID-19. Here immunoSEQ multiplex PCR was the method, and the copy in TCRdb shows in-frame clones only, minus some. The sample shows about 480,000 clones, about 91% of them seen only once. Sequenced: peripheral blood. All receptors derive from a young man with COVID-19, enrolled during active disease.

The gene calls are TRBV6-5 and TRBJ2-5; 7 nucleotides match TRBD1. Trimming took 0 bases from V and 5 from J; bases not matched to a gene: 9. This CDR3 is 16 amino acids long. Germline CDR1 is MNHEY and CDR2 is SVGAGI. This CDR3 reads CASSYSGTADWETQYF. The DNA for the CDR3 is TGTGCCAGCAGTTACTCGGGGACAGCGGATTGGGAGACCCAGTACTTC.

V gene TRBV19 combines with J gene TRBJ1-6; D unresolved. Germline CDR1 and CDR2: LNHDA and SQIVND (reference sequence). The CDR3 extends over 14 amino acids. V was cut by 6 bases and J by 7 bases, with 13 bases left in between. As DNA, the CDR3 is TGTGCCAGTAGGGCATTGAACGGGAATTCACCCCTCCACTTT. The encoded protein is CASRALNGNSPLHF.

The CDR3 DNA sequence: TGTGCCAGCAGCACCGTCGGAGCGGGGAACACCGGGGAGCTGTTTTTT. It yields the protein CASSTVGAGNTGELFF. V usage is TRBV3-1 (or the pseudogene TRBV3-2) and J usage is TRBJ2-2; D possibly corresponds to TRBD2 (6 bases). The CDR3 runs 16 residues. V dropped 5 bases and J dropped 1 base, with 14 bases sitting between them. CDR1 and CDR2 (germline): LGHDT, YNNKEL (reference sequence).

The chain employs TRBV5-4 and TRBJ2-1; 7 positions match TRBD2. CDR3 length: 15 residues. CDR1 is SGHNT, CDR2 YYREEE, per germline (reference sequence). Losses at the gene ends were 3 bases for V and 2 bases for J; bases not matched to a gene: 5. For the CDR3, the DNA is TGTGCCAGCAGCTCGGGGACTACCGCCTACAATGAGCAGTTCTTC. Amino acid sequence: CASSSGTTAYNEQFF.

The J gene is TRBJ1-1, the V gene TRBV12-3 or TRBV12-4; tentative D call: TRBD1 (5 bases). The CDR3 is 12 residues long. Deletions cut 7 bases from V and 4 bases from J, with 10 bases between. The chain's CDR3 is CASMWGVTEAFF. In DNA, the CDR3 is TGTGCCAGCATGTGGGGCGTCACTGAAGCTTTCTTT.

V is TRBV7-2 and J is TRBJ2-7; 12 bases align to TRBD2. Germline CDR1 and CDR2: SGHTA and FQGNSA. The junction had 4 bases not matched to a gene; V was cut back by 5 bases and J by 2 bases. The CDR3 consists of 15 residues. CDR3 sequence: CASSPWTSGTYEQYF. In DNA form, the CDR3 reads TGTGCCAGCAGCCCCTGGACTAGCGGGACCTACGAGCAGTACTTC.

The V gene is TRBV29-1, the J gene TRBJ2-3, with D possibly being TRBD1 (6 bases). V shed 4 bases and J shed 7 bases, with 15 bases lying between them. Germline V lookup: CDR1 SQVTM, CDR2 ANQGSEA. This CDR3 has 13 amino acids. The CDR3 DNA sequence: TGCAGCGTTGTCTCGCAGGGGATCTATACGCAGTATTTT. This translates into CSVVSQGIYTQYF.

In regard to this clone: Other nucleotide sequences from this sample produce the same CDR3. In DNA, the CDR3 is TGTGCCACCAGTGAGGGGCCCACAGATACGCAGTATTTT. It specifies CATSEGPTDTQYF. V gene TRBV24-1 combines with J gene TRBJ2-3; maybe TRBD1 (5 bases). Germline CDR1 and CDR2: KGHDR and SFDVKD. The V gene lost 4 bases and the J gene lost 2 bases, with 6 bases spanning the gap. This CDR3 contains 13 residues.

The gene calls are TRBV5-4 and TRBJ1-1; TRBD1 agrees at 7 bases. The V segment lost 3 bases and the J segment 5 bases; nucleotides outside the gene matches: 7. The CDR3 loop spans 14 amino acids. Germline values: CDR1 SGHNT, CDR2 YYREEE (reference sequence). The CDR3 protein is CASSYPTGPTEAFF. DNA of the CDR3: TGTGCCAGCAGCTATCCGACAGGGCCTACTGAAGCTTTCTTT.

CDR3 DNA: TGTGCCAGCAGCTTGCTAGGGGGTAGCGGGGAGCTGTTTTTT. The encoded protein is CASSLLGGSGELFF. V is TRBV5-4 and J is TRBJ2-2; TRBD1 is a possible D gene (6 bases). Germline V gene sequence: CDR1 SGHNT, CDR2 YYREEE (reference sequence). Trimming took 1 base from V and 7 from J, leaving 11 bases between them. This CDR3 has 14 amino acids.

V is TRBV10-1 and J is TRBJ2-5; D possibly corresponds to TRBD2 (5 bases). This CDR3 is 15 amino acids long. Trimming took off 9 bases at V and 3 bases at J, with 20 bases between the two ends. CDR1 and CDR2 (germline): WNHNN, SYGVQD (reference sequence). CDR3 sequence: CASLGITRIKETQYF. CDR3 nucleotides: TGCGCCAGTCTCGGGATTACTAGGATCAAAGAGACCCAGTACTTC.

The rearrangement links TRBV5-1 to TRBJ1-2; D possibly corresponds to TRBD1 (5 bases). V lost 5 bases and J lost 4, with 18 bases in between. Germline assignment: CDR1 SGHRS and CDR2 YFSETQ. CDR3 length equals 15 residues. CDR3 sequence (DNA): TGCGCCAGCAGGTTGCCTGGGGCCTCCGGCTATGGCTACACCTTC. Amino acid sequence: CASRLPGASGYGYTF.

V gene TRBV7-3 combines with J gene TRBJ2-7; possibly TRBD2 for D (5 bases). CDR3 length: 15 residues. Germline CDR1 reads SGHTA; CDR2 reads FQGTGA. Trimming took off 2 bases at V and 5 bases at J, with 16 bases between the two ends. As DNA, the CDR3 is TGTGCCAGCAGCTTAGCACCCGGAGGCCCCAACGAGCAGTACTTC. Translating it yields CASSLAPGGPNEQYF.

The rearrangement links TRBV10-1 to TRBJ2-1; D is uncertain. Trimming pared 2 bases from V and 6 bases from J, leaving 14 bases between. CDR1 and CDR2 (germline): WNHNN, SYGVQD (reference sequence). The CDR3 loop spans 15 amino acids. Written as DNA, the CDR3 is TGCGCCAGCAGTGAGCCCTACCAAGAGTCCAATGAGCAGTTCTTC. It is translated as CASSEPYQESNEQFF.

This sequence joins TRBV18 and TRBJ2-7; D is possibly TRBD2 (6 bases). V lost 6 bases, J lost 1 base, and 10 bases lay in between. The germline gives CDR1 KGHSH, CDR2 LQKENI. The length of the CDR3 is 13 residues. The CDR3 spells CASSGGNSYEQYF. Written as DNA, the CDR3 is TGTGCCAGCTCTGGCGGGAATTCCTACGAGCAGTACTTC.

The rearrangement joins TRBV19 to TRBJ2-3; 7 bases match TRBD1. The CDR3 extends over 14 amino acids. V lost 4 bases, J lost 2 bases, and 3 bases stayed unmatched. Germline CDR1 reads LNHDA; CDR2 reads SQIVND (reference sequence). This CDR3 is CASSRQGPTDTQYF. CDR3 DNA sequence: TGTGCCAGTAGTAGACAGGGCCCCACAGATACGCAGTATTTT.

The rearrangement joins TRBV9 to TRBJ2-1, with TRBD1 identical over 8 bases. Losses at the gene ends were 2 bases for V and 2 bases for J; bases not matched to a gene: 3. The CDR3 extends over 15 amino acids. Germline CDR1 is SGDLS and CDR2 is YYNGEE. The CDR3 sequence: CASSVDRGTYNEQFF. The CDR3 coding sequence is TGTGCCAGCAGCGTCGACAGGGGAACCTACAATGAGCAGTTCTTC. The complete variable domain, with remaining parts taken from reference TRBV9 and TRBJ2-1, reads DSGVTQTPKHLITATGQRVTLRCSPRSGDLSVYWYQQSLDQGLQFLIQYYNGEERAKGNILERFSAQQFPDLHSELNLSSLELGDSALYFCASSVDRGTYNEQFFGPGTRLTVL.

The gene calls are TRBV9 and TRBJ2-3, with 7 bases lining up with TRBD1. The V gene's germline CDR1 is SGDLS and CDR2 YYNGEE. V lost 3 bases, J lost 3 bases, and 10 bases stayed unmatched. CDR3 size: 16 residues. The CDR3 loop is CASSAAGTARTDTQYF. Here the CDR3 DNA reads TGTGCCAGCAGCGCAGCCGGGACAGCACGTACAGATACGCAGTATTTT.

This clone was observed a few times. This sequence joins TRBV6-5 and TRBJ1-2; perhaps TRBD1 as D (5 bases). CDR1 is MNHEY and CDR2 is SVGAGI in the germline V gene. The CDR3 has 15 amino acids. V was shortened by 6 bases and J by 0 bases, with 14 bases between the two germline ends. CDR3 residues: CASRRRRQSNYGYTF. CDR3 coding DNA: TGTGCCAGCAGGAGAAGAAGACAGTCTAACTATGGCTACACCTTC.

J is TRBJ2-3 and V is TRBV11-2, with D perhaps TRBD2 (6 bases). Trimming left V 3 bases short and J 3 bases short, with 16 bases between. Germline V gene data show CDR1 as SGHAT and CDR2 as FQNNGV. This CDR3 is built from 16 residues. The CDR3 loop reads CASSLEEAGWTDTQYF. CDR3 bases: TGTGCCAGCAGCTTGGAAGAGGCGGGGTGGACAGATACGCAGTATTTT.

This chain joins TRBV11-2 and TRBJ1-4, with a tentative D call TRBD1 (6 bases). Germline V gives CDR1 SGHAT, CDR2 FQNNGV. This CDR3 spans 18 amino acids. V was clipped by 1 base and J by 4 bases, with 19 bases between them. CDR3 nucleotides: TGTGCCAGCAGCTTAGCACACAGGGCGGAAGGAAGTAATGAAAAACTGTTTTTT. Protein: CASSLAHRAEGSNEKLFF. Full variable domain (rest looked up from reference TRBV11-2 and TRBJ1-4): EAGVAQSPRYKIIEKRQSVAFWCNPISGHATLYWYQQILGQGPKLLIQFQNNGVVDDSQLPKDRFSAERLKGVDSTLKIQPAKLEDSAVYLCASSLAHRAEGSNEKLFFGSGTQLSVL.

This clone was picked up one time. The CDR3 DNA reads as TGTGCCAGCCGCTTAGGGGTCGAAACCGGGGAGCTGTTTTTT. It translates to CASRLGVETGELFF. V gene TRBV6-5 combines with J gene TRBJ2-2; maybe TRBD1 (5 bases). Per germline, CDR1 MNHEY and CDR2 SVGAGI. V was clipped by 8 bases and J by 5 bases, with 15 bases between them. The CDR3 has 14 amino acids.

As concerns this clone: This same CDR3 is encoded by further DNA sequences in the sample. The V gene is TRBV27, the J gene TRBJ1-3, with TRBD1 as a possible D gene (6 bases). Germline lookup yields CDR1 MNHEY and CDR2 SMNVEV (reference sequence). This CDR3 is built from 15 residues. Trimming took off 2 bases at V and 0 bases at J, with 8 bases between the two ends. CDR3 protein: CASSLRGSSGNTIYF. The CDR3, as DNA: TGTGCCAGCAGTTTAAGGGGGAGCTCTGGAAACACCATATATTTT.

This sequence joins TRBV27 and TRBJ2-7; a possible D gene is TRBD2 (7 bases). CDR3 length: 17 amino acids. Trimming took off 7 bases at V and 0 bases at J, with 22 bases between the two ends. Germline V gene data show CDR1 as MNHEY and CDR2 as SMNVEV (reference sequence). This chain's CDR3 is CASTLLGGPGASYEQYF. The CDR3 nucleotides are TGTGCCAGCACCCTCCTCGGGGGGCCAGGGGCCTCCTACGAGCAGTACTTC.

The CDR3 region is CAILAGAYNEQFF. In nucleotides, the CDR3 is TGTGCCATCTTAGCGGGGGCCTACAATGAGCAGTTCTTC. This chain connects TRBV12-3 or TRBV12-4 to TRBJ2-1; 9 nucleotides align to TRBD2. There are 13 residues in the CDR3. V dropped 10 bases and J dropped 2; count of bases not matched to a gene: 3.

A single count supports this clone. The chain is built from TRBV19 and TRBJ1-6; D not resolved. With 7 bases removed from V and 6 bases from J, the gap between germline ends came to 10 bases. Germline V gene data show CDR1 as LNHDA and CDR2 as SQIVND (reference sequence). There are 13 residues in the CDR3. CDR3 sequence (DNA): TGTGCCAGTACGCGGGGAGCTAATTCACCCCTCCACTTT. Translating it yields CASTRGANSPLHF.

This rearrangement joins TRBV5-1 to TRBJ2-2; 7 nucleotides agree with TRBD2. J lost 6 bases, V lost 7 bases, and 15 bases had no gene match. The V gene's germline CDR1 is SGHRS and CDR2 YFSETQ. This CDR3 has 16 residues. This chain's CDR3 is CASSPEGLPLSGELFF. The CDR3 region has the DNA TGCGCCAGCTCCCCGGAGGGACTACCACTATCCGGGGAGCTGTTTTTT.